This T cell receptor beta chain was recorded in a study of early T cells in non-severe SARS-CoV-2 infection (dated by TCRdb to about 2021). Describing the broader study: Because TCR sequencing was done on bulk RNA from unsorted whole blood, the alpha and beta chains could not be paired.

Receptors were amplified or captured by 5' RACE. The sequencing machine was a NextSeq 500. The TCR library protocol attached unique molecular identifiers to individual cDNA molecules to correct for sequencing error and PCR bias. Both TCR alpha and beta chains were sequenced, and tight co-correlation was observed between alpha and beta sequence abundances in each sample. Under the source paper's analysis protocol: V gene, J gene and CDR3 annotation of TCR sequences was performed with Decombinator V4. Expanded TCRs were defined as changing significantly between any two time points under a Poisson model with p below 0.0001. TCR abundances were normalised to the total number of TCRs sequenced in each sample and reported as counts per million. TRAV1-2 paired with TRAJ12, TRAJ20 or TRAJ33 defined MAIT TCRs, while TRAV10 paired with TRAJ18 defined iNKT TCRs. VDJdb, accessed on 1 November 2021, was searched for TCRs annotated for CMV, EBV and SARS-CoV-2, and TCRs annotated for more than one antigen were excluded. The raw public data were reprocessed by TCRdb itself: fastp quality trimming at Q25, MiXCR clonotype calling, in-frame beta chains only. A single entry per CDR3 protein holds the most common genes and DNA from its merged rows. These V and J calls derive from TCRdb rather than the authors' analysis. For this sample there are roughly 64,000 distinct CDR3 sequences; about 12% appear just once. The top ten clonotypes cover 3.5% to 5% of the sample.

The study was a case-control design nested within a healthcare worker cohort in London, UK, with weekly nasopharyngeal swab PCR tests and blood sampling. Healthcare workers were enrolled in the week of the UK lockdown, from 23 to 31 March 2020, and were followed every week for up to roughly 16 weeks. The CDR3 sequence holds 15 residues, the cysteine and phenylalanine included. Only CDR3 DNA is held: 45 bases, read in frame from base 1. V sheds 2 bases and J sheds 5 bases, leaving 15 bases between their ends. CDR1 and CDR2 (KGHSH, LQKENI) derive from the germline V gene. The study at large found these results: VDJdb matching was skewed toward anti-spike CD8 responses, so virus-specific expansions were likely underestimated and private and CD4 specificities were missed.

About this clonotype: The antigen it binds to is not known. No base quality information exists; no much larger clone differs at one position.

The sequence derives from an adult who was a healthcare worker with PCR-confirmed SARS-CoV-2 infection or an uninfected control (not recorded which). Material: whole blood. The V gene is TRBV18 and the J gene is TRBJ2-5; the best D guess is TRBD1, with 6 bases matching. The CDR3 amino acid sequence is: CASSPGQHSAETQYF. The nucleotide sequence is given as TGTGCCAGCTCACCAGGACAGCACTCAGCCGAGACCCAGTACTTC.